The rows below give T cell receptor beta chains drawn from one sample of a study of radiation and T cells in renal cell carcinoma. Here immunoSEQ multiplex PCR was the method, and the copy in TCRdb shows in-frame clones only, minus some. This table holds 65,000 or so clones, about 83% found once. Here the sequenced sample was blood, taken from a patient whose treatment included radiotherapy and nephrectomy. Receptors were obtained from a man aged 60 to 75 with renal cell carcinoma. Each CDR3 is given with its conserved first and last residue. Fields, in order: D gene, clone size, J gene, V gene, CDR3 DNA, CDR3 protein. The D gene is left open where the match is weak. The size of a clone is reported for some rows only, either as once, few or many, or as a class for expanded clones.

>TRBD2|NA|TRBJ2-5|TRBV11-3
TGTGCCAGCAGCTTACCAGAACAGCGGGGGACGCAAGAGACCCAGTACTTC
CASSLPEQRGTQETQYF
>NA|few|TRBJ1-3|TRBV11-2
TGTGCCAGCAGGACCATCGGGAGGCGCGCCATATATTTT
CASRTIGRRAIYF
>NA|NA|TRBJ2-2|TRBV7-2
TGTGCCAGCAGCACGAACGGGGGCGCGAACACCGGGGAGCTGTTTTTT
CASSTNGGANTGELFF
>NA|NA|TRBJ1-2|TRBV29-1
TGCAGCGTTGAAGATCTTACGGGGTCCGGGGGCTACACCTTC
CSVEDLTGSGGYTF
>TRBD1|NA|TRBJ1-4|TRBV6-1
TGTGCCAGCAGAACACAGGGGATTGGTGAAAAACTGTTTTTT
CASRTQGIGEKLFF
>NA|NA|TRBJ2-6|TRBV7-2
TGTGCCAGCAGCTCCGATCCGGGGGCCAACGTCCTGACTTTC
CASSSDPGANVLTF
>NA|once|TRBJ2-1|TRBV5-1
TGCGCCAGCAGCTCATTAACTAGCTCCTACAATGAGCAGTTCTTC
CASSSLTSSYNEQFF
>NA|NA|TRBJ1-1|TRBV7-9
TGTGCCAGCGGTTCTAAGGAAATGAACACTGAAGCTTTCTTT
CASGSKEMNTEAFF
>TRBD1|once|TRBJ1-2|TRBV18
TGTGCCAGCTCACCCGACAGGGGAAACAACTATGGCTACACCTTC
CASSPDRGNNYGYTF
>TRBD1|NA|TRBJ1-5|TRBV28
TGTGCCAGCGGCGCTACAGGGGGCGCGAATCAGCCCCAGCATTTT
CASGATGGANQPQHF
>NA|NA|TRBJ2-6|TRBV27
TGTGCCAGCAGAGACGGGAGCTCTGGGGCCAACGTCCTGACTTTC
CASRDGSSGANVLTF
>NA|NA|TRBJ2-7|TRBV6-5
TGTGCCAGCACTAGTCGATTCGTTCCCTACGAGCAGTACTTC
CASTSRFVPYEQYF
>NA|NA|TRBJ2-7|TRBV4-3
TGCGCCAGCAGCCAGGAGGGTTGGGGCGAGCAGTACTTC
CASSQEGWGEQYF
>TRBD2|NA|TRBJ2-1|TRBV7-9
TGTGCCAGCAGCTCCGGGACTATCTCCTACAATGAGCAGTTCTTC
CASSSGTISYNEQFF
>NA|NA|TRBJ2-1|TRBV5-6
TGTGCCAGCAGCTTTTCGGCTAGCGCTTTGCAGTTCTTC
CASSFSASALQFF
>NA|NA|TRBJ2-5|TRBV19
TGTGCCAGTAGCCCTATTCGTGGGGCTCACCAAGAGACCCAGTACTTC
CASSPIRGAHQETQYF
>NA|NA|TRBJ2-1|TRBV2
TGTGCCAGCAGTGAATCGGGGACGGGAAATGAGCAGTTCTTC
CASSESGTGNEQFF
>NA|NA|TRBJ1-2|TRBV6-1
TGTGCCAGCAGTGAAGGGACAGATTATCTAAGCGGCTACACCTTC
CASSEGTDYLSGYTF
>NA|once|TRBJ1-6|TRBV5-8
TGTGCCAGCAGCTTGCAGGGGAGCTCCTATAATTCACCCCTCCACTTT
CASSLQGSSYNSPLHF
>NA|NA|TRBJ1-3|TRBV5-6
TGTGCCAGCAGCTTGAATGGTTACTCTGGAAACACCATATATTTT
CASSLNGYSGNTIYF
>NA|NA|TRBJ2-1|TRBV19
TGTGCCAGTAGTATTTTGGACAATGAGCAGTTCTTC
CASSILDNEQFF
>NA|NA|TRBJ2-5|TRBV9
TGTGCCAGCAGCCCGAGGTGGCAGAACCAAGAGACCCAGTACTTC
CASSPRWQNQETQYF
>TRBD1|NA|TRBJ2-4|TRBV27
TGTGCCAGCAGTGGGACAGGGACCAACATTCAGTACTTC
CASSGTGTNIQYF